The clone carrying this TCR beta chain was observed once. The antigen is unknown. Germline CDR1 GTSNPN, CDR2 SVGIG (reference sequence). CDR3 size: 16 residues. The V end was cut by 3 bases, the J end by 2 bases, with 18 bases between. It was with 60 Vbeta and 13 Jbeta primers that the PCR ran. TCRdb's copy holds only in-frame clones and misses some; the assay was immunoSEQ multiplex PCR. The table shows fewer than 150,000 clones, with over 60% occurring only once. This sample was taken from a study of cytomegalovirus exposure and HLA in healthy donors. Study-wide points: In vitro assays verified that three CMV-associated chains recognized CMV antigens specifically.

V is TRBV30 and J is TRBJ2-3; a possible D gene is TRBD2 (8 bases). The receptor was isolated from a man between 18 and 35 years old in good health and CMV-seropositive. Sequenced sample: PBMCs. The CDR3 nucleotides read TGTGCCTGGAGAAGAGGGGGCGGGGGGATCACAGATACGCAGTATTTT. Translated: CAWRRGGGGITDTQYF.